The T cell receptor beta chain described here comes from a study of OX40 agonist ivuxolimab in advanced cancers. Study-wide points: Fewer expanded clones were found on average in CD4+ than in CD8+ T cells.

Measured with immunoSEQ multiplex PCR; TCRdb has only the in-frame clones, and not every one. This sample has 70,000 to 95,000 clones, with around 94% found just once. Comments on this clone: What it binds is not known.

The CDR3 sequence is 17 residues long. V shed 0 bases and J shed 4 bases, with 18 bases lying between them. Germline V CDR1 and CDR2: MGHRA, YSYEKL. This sequence originates from an adult with an advanced solid tumor such as melanoma, head and neck, liver or kidney cancer. The V call is TRBV4-1, the J call TRBJ1-2; TRBD1 might be the D (6 bases). The sample consisted of CD4+ or CD8+ T cells sorted from blood, taken in a trial of the OX40 agonist ivuxolimab. The DNA of the CDR3 is TGCGCCAGCAGCCAAGATCCACCGGGGGGGCTTGGCTATGGCTACACCTTC. Encoded protein: CASSQDPPGGLGYGYTF.